These 9 T cell receptor beta chains were all obtained from the same sample, sequenced in a study of T cell changes during pregnancy in multiple sclerosis. Produced via immunoSEQ multiplex PCR; TCRdb's table is partial and in-frame only. Counted here are about 54,000 clones, around 90% occurring once; the ten biggest clones make up more than 0.9%. Specimen: peripheral blood, collected after pregnancy. Source of these receptors: a female donor in good health, enrolled as a control in a pregnancy study.

The chain uses TRBV28 and TRBJ2-6, with a tentative D call TRBD2 (6 bases). The CDR3 sequence is 15 residues long. Germline V gene sequence: CDR1 MDHEN, CDR2 SYDVKM. With 3 bases removed from V and 2 bases from J, the gap between germline ends came to 8 bases. The chain's CDR3 is CASSFAGTGANVLTF. The CDR3 DNA is TGTGCCAGCAGTTTTGCGGGAACTGGGGCCAACGTCCTGACTTTC.

The chain joins TRBV19 to TRBJ1-1; a weak D match, TRBD1 (5 bases). Looked up from germline, CDR1 is LNHDA and CDR2 is SQIVND (reference sequence). This CDR3 comprises 13 residues. V was clipped by 2 bases and J by 5 bases, with 9 bases between them. CDR3 in amino acids: CASSIQGNTEAFF. CDR3 coding DNA: TGTGCCAGTAGTATACAGGGAAATACTGAAGCTTTCTTT.

The chain uses TRBV6-6 and TRBJ2-7; D may be TRBD1 (5 bases). Germline assignment: CDR1 MNHNY and CDR2 SVGAGI (reference sequence). V was shortened by 2 bases and J by 5 bases, with 13 bases between the two germline ends. This CDR3 comprises 14 residues. The CDR3 loop is CASSYGVGRDEQYF. The CDR3 nucleotides are TGTGCCAGCAGTTACGGGGTGGGCAGGGACGAGCAGTACTTC.

The chain is built from TRBV7-2 and TRBJ2-7; 12 bases agree with TRBD2. The CDR3 has 15 residues. With 3 bases clipped from V and 6 bases from J, the junction kept 6 bases outside the gene matches. Germline lookup yields CDR1 SGHTA and CDR2 FQGNSA. Written as DNA, the CDR3 is TGTGCCAGCAGCTTGAATCTAGCGGGGGGGCCCGAGCAGTACTTC. Translated: CASSLNLAGGPEQYF.

J is TRBJ1-2 and V is TRBV6-4, with D uncertain. Per the germline V gene, CDR1 is MRHNA and CDR2 is SNTAGT. The ends were cut back, 6 bases at V and 0 bases at J, with 11 bases in the middle. The CDR3 consists of 14 residues. The CDR3 is CASSPAGSNYGYTF. The CDR3 nucleotides read TGTGCCAGCAGCCCGGCGGGATCTAACTATGGCTACACCTTC.

The V and J genes are TRBV7-6 and TRBJ1-2, with 10 bases lining up with TRBD1. CDR3 length: 15 amino acids. Germline trimming cut 5 bases from V and 1 base from J; bases unmatched to any gene: 4. Germline assignment: CDR1 SGHVS and CDR2 FNYEAQ. CDR3 sequence reads: CASSVGQGNNYGYTF. CDR3 DNA sequence: TGTGCCAGCAGCGTGGGACAGGGGAATAACTATGGCTACACCTTC.

This clone was seen only once. The V and J genes are TRBV19 and TRBJ1-1, with D possibly being TRBD1 (5 bases). The CDR3 sequence is 15 residues long. Germline-derived CDR1 and CDR2 are LNHDA and SQIVND (reference sequence). Trimming took off 4 bases at V and 4 bases at J, with 16 bases between the two ends. The CDR3 loop is CASSRNPVGGTEAFF. The CDR3 DNA reads as TGTGCCAGTAGTAGGAACCCGGTGGGGGGCACTGAAGCTTTCTTT.

This chain links TRBV28 with TRBJ2-7; D is possibly TRBD2 (5 bases). V dropped 3 bases and J dropped 2 bases, with 8 bases sitting between them. In germline, CDR1 is MDHEN, CDR2 SYDVKM. The CDR3 has 13 amino acids. CDR3 nucleotide sequence: TGTGCCAGCAGTTTTGAGGGTCCCTACGAGCAGTACTTC. Its translation: CASSFEGPYEQYF.

This clone was counted once. V and J are TRBV27 and TRBJ2-1, with 11 nucleotides matching TRBD2. CDR3 size: 16 residues. Per germline, CDR1 MNHEY and CDR2 SMNVEV (reference sequence). V trimming: 5 bases; J trimming: 3 bases; junction bases outside the gene matches: 6. CDR3 in DNA: TGTGCCAGCAGTCCTGGACTAGCGGGTATCTACAATGAGCAGTTCTTC. Translated: CASSPGLAGIYNEQFF.